Each of the 12 T cell receptor beta chains below was sequenced from the same sample in a study of tumor and adjacent non-tumor tissue in lung cancer. The template was RNA from unsorted bulk tissue. A modified ARM-PCR protocol with three rounds of nested PCR amplified TCRbeta. TCRdb redid the calling of the multiplex PCR reads with MiXCR, one entry per CDR3 protein. The repertoire holds over 130,000 distinct CDR3 sequences, with approximately 72% as singletons. Sample: lung tumor tissue. Receptors originate from a man aged 55-75 years with small cell lung cancer.

The genes are TRBV29-1 and TRBJ2-2; no firm D call. This CDR3 spans 15 amino acids. V lost 5 bases to trimming and J lost 4 bases, with 17 bases between them. Looked up from germline, CDR1 is SQVTM and CDR2 is ANQGSEA. CDR3 sequence: CSVTVVTKSTGELFF. The CDR3 DNA is TGCAGCGTTACTGTGGTGACAAAAAGCACCGGGGAGCTGTTTTTT.

With regard to this clonotype: Compared with germline, one end of the junction differs, possibly owing to a read error. This chain joins TRBV12-3 or TRBV12-4 and TRBJ2-1, with 13 positions matching TRBD2. The CDR3 is 13 amino acids. As DNA, the CDR3 is TGTACCAGCAGTGGACTAGCGGGGGCTGAGCAGTTCTTC. Amino acids: CTSSGLAGAEQFF.

Points on this clonotype: Germline and junction disagree at one end, which may indicate a read error. V gene TRBV11-3 combines with J gene TRBJ2-3; D not resolved. The CDR3 has 12 amino acids. Germline lookup yields CDR1 SGHNT and CDR2 YENEEA. DNA for the CDR3: TGTACCAGGAGCCCCGGCACAGATACGCAATATTTT. Its protein is CTRSPGTDTQYF. Drawing the rest from reference TRBV11-3 and TRBJ2-3, the complete variable domain is EAGVVQSPRYKIIEKKQPVAFWCNPISGHNTLYWYLQNLGQGPELLIRYENEEAVDDSQLPKDRFSAERLKGVDSTLKIQPAELGDSAVYLCTRSPGTDTQYFGPGTRLTVL.

Worth noting for this clonotype: This may stem from a read error, because a much larger clone lies one nucleotide away. The genes are TRBV6-5 and TRBJ1-1; D unresolved. CDR1 is MNHEY and CDR2 is SVGAGI in the germline V gene. The CDR3 consists of 16 residues. V was pared by 0 bases and J by 1 base, with 12 bases between. The CDR3 bases are TGTGCCAGCAGTTACTCGTATGGGCTAACGAACACTGAAGCTTTCTTT. Its translation: CASSYSYGLTNTEAFF.

The gene calls are TRBV9 and TRBJ2-3, with 7 bases fitting TRBD2. This CDR3 comprises 15 residues. V shed 5 bases, J shed 8 bases, and the junction held 14 bases outside the gene matches. Germline CDR1 SGDLS, CDR2 YYNGEE. This CDR3 reads CASRAAGALEGTQYF. CDR3 DNA: TGTGCCAGCAGGGCGGCGGGAGCGCTAGAGGGTACGCAGTATTTT.

With regard to this clonotype: At one of its ends the junction is not consistent with the germline gene, which may arise from a read error. This rearrangement joins TRBV20-1 to TRBJ2-1; D ambiguous. Per the germline V gene, CDR1 is DFQATT and CDR2 is SNEGSKA (reference sequence). This CDR3 has 17 residues. The CDR3, as DNA: TGCACTGCTAGAGATTCGCGCAAGGGCCGAAGCAACAATGAGCAGTTCTTC. Translation gives CTARDSRKGRSNNEQFF.

This clonotype was found many times. The chain has TRBV20-1 and TRBJ2-5, with D uncertain. Germline values: CDR1 DFQATT, CDR2 SNEGSKA (reference sequence). The CDR3 is made up of 12 amino acids. Trimming took off 0 bases at V and 3 bases at J, with 5 bases between the two ends. CDR3 region: CSARDGEETQYF. The CDR3 region has the DNA TGCAGTGCTAGAGATGGGGAAGAGACCCAGTACTTC.

The chain is built from TRBV5-4 and TRBJ2-2, with 8 bases lining up with TRBD2. The length of the CDR3 is 17 residues. CDR1 is SGHNT and CDR2 is YYREEE in the germline V gene (reference sequence). V lost 8 bases, J lost 0 bases, and 12 bases stayed unmatched. This chain's CDR3 is CARSTAGANPNTGELFF. CDR3 DNA sequence: TGTGCCAGGAGCACAGCGGGAGCCAACCCGAACACCGGGGAGCTGTTTTTT.

The gene calls are TRBV12-3 or TRBV12-4 and TRBJ2-1; 10 nucleotides line up with TRBD2. Trimming removed 10 bases from V and 5 bases from J; junction bases left unmatched: 14. This CDR3 is built from 16 residues. CDR3: CAIRLQLAGANNEQFF. The CDR3 nucleotides read TGTGCCATCAGATTACAGCTAGCGGGAGCGAACAATGAGCAGTTCTTC.

To note about this clonotype: The junction departs from germline at one end; a sequencing error may be responsible. J is TRBJ1-2 and V is TRBV11-2; 8 nucleotides agree with TRBD1. The germline V gene encodes CDR1 SGHAT and CDR2 FQNNGV. There are 13 residues in the CDR3. The CDR3 sequence: CASSLTGAYDYTF. The CDR3 bases are TGTGCCAGCAGCCTGACAGGGGCTTATGACTACACCTTC.

On this clonotype itself: With a much larger clone just one base away, this may be a read error. The chain couples TRBV6-2 or TRBV6-3 to TRBJ1-5; D is uncertain. Deletions cut 1 base from V and 5 bases from J, with 18 bases between. The CDR3 runs 17 residues. CDR1 MNHEY and CDR2 SVGEGT come from the germline V gene. The CDR3: CASSYLKAGALYQPQHF. The CDR3 DNA follows: TGTGCCAGCAGTTACTTGAAGGCGGGCGCGTTGTATCAGCCCCAGCATTTT.

Worth noting for this clonotype: The junction differs from germline at one of its ends, possibly a read error. The chain has TRBV4-1 and TRBJ2-2; the D gene could be TRBD1 or TRBD2 (5 bases each). CDR1 is MGHRA, CDR2 YSYEKL, per germline. The CDR3 consists of 15 residues. CDR3 sequence: CASSRTWGNSGELFF. The CDR3 bases are TGCGCCAGCAGCCGGACATGGGGAAACTCCGGGGAGTTGTTTTTT.